These 22 T cell receptor beta chains were sequenced from one sample in a study of cytomegalovirus exposure and HLA in healthy donors. Amplification used 60 Vbeta primers and 13 Jbeta primers. The data were produced by immunoSEQ multiplex PCR, yet TCRdb's version contains in-frame clones alone and is incomplete. The sample holds roughly 200,000 clones; around 88% are singletons and the top ten take approximately 1.7%. The sample consisted of PBMCs. The receptors were gathered from a man aged 40-49 years in good health and CMV-seropositive.

The V and J genes are TRBV4-1 and TRBJ2-7; unclear D gene. CDR1 and CDR2 from the germline V gene are MGHRA and YSYEKL. Between the trimmed V and J ends, which lost 7 bases and 6 bases, there was a span of 22 bases. The CDR3 has 15 amino acids. The DNA of the CDR3 is TGCGCCAGCAACCCGGAGATCTCAAGGAGTTCCGAGCAGTACTTC. This encodes CASNPEISRSSEQYF.

This rearrangement joins TRBV27 to TRBJ2-7; 8 bases fit TRBD2. Germline V lookup: CDR1 MNHEY, CDR2 SMNVEV (reference sequence). The trim removed 3 bases at V and 2 bases at J, leaving 3 bases unmatched. The CDR3 loop spans 14 amino acids. This CDR3 is CASSLSRGAYEQYF. The CDR3, as DNA: TGTGCCAGCAGTTTGTCGCGGGGGGCCTACGAGCAGTACTTC.

The V and J genes are TRBV10-3 and TRBJ1-3; 9 bases map to TRBD1. The CDR3 totals 13 residues. V shed 6 bases and J 6 bases; nucleotides not matched to a gene: 3. CDR1 and CDR2 from the germline V gene are ENHRY and SYGVKD. DNA of the CDR3: TGTGCCATCAGCACAGGGGGCCTAAACACCATATATTTT. It codes for CAISTGGLNTIYF.

The J gene is TRBJ2-5, the V gene TRBV5-1, with D tentatively TRBD2 (6 bases). The CDR3 spans 14 residues. CDR1 is SGHRS and CDR2 is YFSETQ in the germline V gene. Between the trimmed V and J ends, which lost 2 bases and 7 bases, there was a span of 15 bases. Here the CDR3 reads CASSLAGSTGTQYF. The CDR3 DNA is TGCGCCAGCAGCTTAGCCGGGAGTACAGGGACCCAGTACTTC.

The chain couples TRBV7-9 to TRBJ1-5; maybe TRBD1 (6 bases). The germline gives CDR1 SEHNR, CDR2 FQNEAQ (reference sequence). V was pared by 1 base and J by 6 bases, with 10 bases between. This CDR3 is built from 14 residues. The CDR3 sequence: CASSLEGGGQPQHF. The CDR3 region has the DNA TGTGCCAGCAGCTTAGAGGGGGGGGGTCAGCCCCAGCATTTT.

V and J are TRBV5-4 and TRBJ1-1; TRBD1 matches 7 bases. Unmatched junction bases numbered 7, after V lost 4 bases and J lost 1 base. CDR1 SGHNT and CDR2 YYREEE come from the germline V gene (reference sequence). The CDR3 sequence is 15 residues long. The chain's CDR3 is CASSVSQGGNTEAFF. DNA of the CDR3: TGTGCCAGCAGCGTGAGCCAGGGGGGGAACACTGAAGCTTTCTTT. Variable domain in full (rest from reference TRBV5-4 and TRBJ1-1): ETGVTQSPTHLIKTRGQQVTLRCSSQSGHNTVSWYQQALGQGPQFIFQYYREEENGRGNFPPRFSGLQFPNYSSELNVNALELDDSALYLCASSVSQGGNTEAFFGQGTRLTVV.

The chain couples TRBV15 to TRBJ2-1; 9 bases line up with TRBD2. The CDR3 covers 18 residues. V gave up 1 base and J gave up 2 bases; unmatched junction bases: 9. Germline loops: CDR1 LNHNV, CDR2 YYDKDF (reference sequence). CDR3 residues: CATSRGGGGDKTYNEQFF. For the CDR3, the DNA is TGTGCCACCAGCAGAGGGGGCGGGGGGGATAAGACCTACAATGAGCAGTTCTTC.

The V and J genes are TRBV9 and TRBJ2-7; 7 nucleotides line up with TRBD2. In germline, CDR1 is SGDLS, CDR2 YYNGEE. The CDR3 is made up of 15 amino acids. V dropped 0 bases and J dropped 3; count of bases not matched to a gene: 6. The chain's CDR3 is CASSVGEAGLYEQYF. In DNA form, the CDR3 reads TGTGCCAGCAGCGTAGGCGAAGCGGGGCTCTACGAGCAGTACTTC.

The gene calls are TRBV4-3 and TRBJ2-7; possible D gene TRBD2, 5 bases. The V gene lost 5 bases and the J gene lost 3 bases, with 14 bases spanning the gap. The CDR3 totals 14 residues. CDR1 LGHNA and CDR2 YSLEER come from the germline V gene. The CDR3 DNA follows: TGCGCCAGCAGCTCAAGGACTCATGGCTACGAGCAGTACTTC. Protein sequence: CASSSRTHGYEQYF.

The rearrangement links TRBV11-3 to TRBJ2-5; TRBD2 agrees at 8 bases. With the DNA end fitting TRBJ2-7 better, the J assignment may be wrong. CDR1 and CDR2 from the germline V gene are SGHNT and YENEEA. The CDR3 has 15 amino acids. The CDR3 region has the DNA TGTGCCAGCAGTATGGGGCGGGAGGATTCCTACGAGCAGTACTTC. Translating it yields CASSMGREDSYEQYF.

The chain has TRBV9 and TRBJ2-2; tentatively, D is TRBD2 (5 bases). The CDR3 has 13 residues. Trimming shortened V by 5 bases and J by 10 bases, and 15 bases separated the two germline ends. Germline-derived CDR1 and CDR2 are SGDLS and YYNGEE. CDR3 loop: CASSPKRASELFF. Written as DNA, the CDR3 is TGTGCCAGCAGTCCGAAGAGGGCCTCGGAGCTGTTTTTT.

This sequence joins TRBV27 and TRBJ2-2, with 10 nucleotides matching TRBD2. The V gene end was trimmed by 5 bases and the J gene end by 7 bases; junction bases not matched to a gene: 4. CDR3 length: 14 residues. CDR1 MNHEY and CDR2 SMNVEV come from the germline V gene (reference sequence). As DNA, the CDR3 is TGTGCCAGCAGTAACCTAGCGGGAGACGGGGAGCTGTTTTTT. This translates into CASSNLAGDGELFF.

The chain couples TRBV27 to TRBJ2-1; a possible D gene is TRBD1 (5 bases). The CDR3 is made up of 13 amino acids. V lost 5 bases and J 2 bases, leaving 7 bases between the germline ends. Looked up from germline, CDR1 is MNHEY and CDR2 is SMNVEV (reference sequence). The CDR3 spells CASSGAPYNEQFF. The CDR3 nucleotides are TGTGCCAGCAGTGGGGCGCCCTACAATGAGCAGTTCTTC.

The chain combines TRBV6-6 with TRBJ1-2; TRBD1 matches at 7 bases. This CDR3 region has 14 residues. J gave up 2 bases and V 5 bases, and 5 bases lay outside the gene matches. Germline V gene data show CDR1 as MNHNY and CDR2 as SVGAGI (reference sequence). DNA for the CDR3: TGTGCCAGCAGTGGCCGACAGGGAAACTATGGCTACACCTTC. It translates to CASSGRQGNYGYTF.

Turning to this clone: The sample has other DNA sequences that encode this CDR3 too. The rearrangement uses TRBV5-1 and TRBJ2-3; 10 bases are a match to TRBD2. CDR3 length: 16 residues. Germline V gene sequence: CDR1 SGHRS, CDR2 YFSETQ. V lost 4 bases to trimming and J lost 0 bases; unmatched junction nucleotides: 5. The DNA of the CDR3 is TGCGCCAGCAGCCGAGGACTAGCGGATAGCACAGATACGCAGTATTTT. Its translation is CASSRGLADSTDTQYF.

The genes are TRBV7-9 and TRBJ2-7; D remains unclear. Germline CDR1 is SEHNR and CDR2 is FQNEAQ (reference sequence). V was cut by 5 bases and J by 6 bases, with 8 bases left in between. The CDR3 sequence is 11 residues long. In nucleotides, the CDR3 is TGTGCCAGCAGCCTACTAAGCGAGCAGTACTTC. It translates to CASSLLSEQYF.

The rearrangement links TRBV28 to TRBJ1-5; perhaps TRBD1 as D (5 bases). V lost 2 bases, J lost 3 bases, and 14 bases lay in between. Germline V gene data show CDR1 as MDHEN and CDR2 as SYDVKM. The CDR3 has 16 residues. This CDR3 is CASSLPAGWTNQPQHF. DNA of the CDR3: TGTGCCAGCAGTTTACCGGCAGGGTGGACCAATCAGCCCCAGCATTTT. Looking up the rest from reference TRBV28 and TRBJ1-5 gives the full variable domain: DVKVTQSSRYLVKRTGEKVFLECVQDMDHENMFWYRQDPGLGLRLIYFSYDVKMKEKGDIPEGYSVSREKKERFSLILESASTNQTSMYLCASSLPAGWTNQPQHFGDGTRLSIL.

The chain combines TRBV6-5 with TRBJ2-7; D might be TRBD2 (5 bases). This CDR3 is 13 amino acids long. Deletions cut 0 bases from V and 2 bases from J, with 5 bases between. The germline gives CDR1 MNHEY, CDR2 SVGAGI. The CDR3 sequence: CASSYSGTYEQYF. CDR3 nucleotides: TGTGCCAGCAGTTACTCCGGGACCTACGAGCAGTACTTC.

CDR3 bases: TGTGCCTGGAGTGTAGGAGGTCCGGGGGAAAAACTGTTTTTT. It translates to CAWSVGGPGEKLFF. The chain links TRBV30 to TRBJ1-4; D unclear. The V and J ends lost 0 bases and 8 bases respectively, with 13 bases between them. This CDR3 has 14 amino acids. Germline V gene data show CDR1 as GTSNPN and CDR2 as SVGIG (reference sequence).

The chain uses TRBV2 and TRBJ2-5, with 10 bases that match TRBD1. Trimming at V came to 3 bases and at J to 5 bases, leaving 6 bases not matched to a gene. The CDR3 spans 15 residues. Germline CDR1 SNHLY, CDR2 FYNNEI. The CDR3 region has the DNA TGTGCCAGCAGTGACGGGACAGGGGTAGTGGAGACCCAGTACTTC. Translating gives CASSDGTGVVETQYF.

J is TRBJ2-1 and V is TRBV28, with D hard to call. Germline V lookup: CDR1 MDHEN, CDR2 SYDVKM. V dropped 7 bases and J dropped 7 bases, with 8 bases sitting between them. This CDR3 is 11 amino acids long. The CDR3 DNA follows: TGTGCCAGCACCGTTAATAATGAGCAGTTCTTC. It is translated as CASTVNNEQFF. Full variable domain (remainder filled in from reference TRBV28 and TRBJ2-1): DVKVTQSSRYLVKRTGEKVFLECVQDMDHENMFWYRQDPGLGLRLIYFSYDVKMKEKGDIPEGYSVSREKKERFSLILESASTNQTSMYLCASTVNNEQFFGPGTRLTVL.

This sequence joins TRBV5-4 and TRBJ1-1; 7 bases match TRBD1. Trimming removed 4 bases from V and 7 bases from J; junction bases left unmatched: 7. The CDR3 has 13 residues. Germline V gene lookup returns CDR1 SGHNT and CDR2 YYREEE (reference sequence). Written as DNA, the CDR3 is TGTGCCAGCAGCCACCGGGACAGAGTTGAAGCTTTCTTT. This encodes CASSHRDRVEAFF.